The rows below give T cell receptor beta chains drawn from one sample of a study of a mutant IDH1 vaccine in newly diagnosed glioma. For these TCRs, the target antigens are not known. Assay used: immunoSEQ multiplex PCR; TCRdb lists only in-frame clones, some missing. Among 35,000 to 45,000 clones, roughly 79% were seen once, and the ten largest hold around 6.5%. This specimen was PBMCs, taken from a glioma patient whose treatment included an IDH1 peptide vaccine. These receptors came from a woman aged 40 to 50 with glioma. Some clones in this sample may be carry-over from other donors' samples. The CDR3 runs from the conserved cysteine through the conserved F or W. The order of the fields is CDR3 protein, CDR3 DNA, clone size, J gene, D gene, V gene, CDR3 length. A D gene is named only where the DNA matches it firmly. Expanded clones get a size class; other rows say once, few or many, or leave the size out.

CASSVPGTGNQGAQYF,TGTGCCAGCAGCGTTCCCGGGACTGGTAATCAGGGGGCGCAGTATTTT,NA,TRBJ2-3,NA,TRBV9,16
CASSPLPQETQYF,TGTGCCAGCAGCCCCCTCCCCCAAGAGACCCAGTACTTC,once,TRBJ2-5,NA,TRBV7-2,13
CASSEYGGGVDTQYF,TGTGCCAGCAGTGAATACGGGGGGGGCGTAGATACGCAGTATTTT,NA,TRBJ2-3,TRBD2,TRBV25-1,15
CASSARDRGPSGLRAFF,TGTGCCAGTAGTGCACGGGACAGGGGGCCCTCAGGCCTTAGAGCTTTCTTT,NA,TRBJ1-1,TRBD1,TRBV19,17
CASSARGSLYSPLHF,TGTGCCAGCAGTGCGCGGGGCTCCCTCTATTCACCCCTCCACTTT,NA,TRBJ1-6,NA,TRBV6-1,15
CASSPRPTENTGELFF,TGCGCCAGCAGCCCACGACCGACAGAGAACACCGGGGAGCTGTTTTTT,few,TRBJ2-2,NA,TRBV5-1,16
CASSLTNTGGELFF,TGTGCCAGCAGCTTAACCAACACTGGGGGGGAGCTGTTTTTT,NA,TRBJ2-2,NA,TRBV7-3,14
CASSSRGSGNTIYF,TGTGCCAGCAGTTCCCGGGGCTCTGGAAACACCATATATTTT,NA,TRBJ1-3,NA,TRBV27,14
CASSPLKTTYEQYF,TGTGCCAGCAGTCCCCTGAAGACAACCTACGAGCAGTACTTC,NA,TRBJ2-7,NA,TRBV28,14
CATATSGLTRELFF,TGTGCCACCGCGACTAGCGGATTAACCCGGGAGCTGTTTTTT,few,TRBJ2-2,TRBD2,TRBV19,14
CASSMANTDTQYF,TGTGCCAGTAGTATGGCCAACACAGATACGCAGTATTTT,NA,TRBJ2-3,NA,TRBV19,13
CASSLVGIEGELFF,TGCGCCAGCAGCTTGGTTGGTATTGAGGGGGAGCTGTTTTTT,NA,TRBJ2-2,NA,TRBV5-1,14
CASSLAGGPTLGTEAFF,TGTGCCAGCAGCTTAGCGGGGGGACCCACCCTGGGCACTGAAGCTTTCTTT,NA,TRBJ1-1,NA,TRBV7-8,17
CASSRPNVDEKLFF,TGTGCCAGCAGCCGACCCAACGTCGATGAAAAACTGTTTTTT,once,TRBJ1-4,NA,TRBV7-2,14
CASSWNAGGNEQYF,TGTGCCAGCAGCTGGAACGCGGGGGGGAACGAGCAGTACTTC,NA,TRBJ2-7,TRBD2,TRBV5-4,14
CASSQEGVRTSGGSTDTQYF,TGTGCCAGCAGCCAAGAGGGGGTCAGGACTAGCGGGGGGAGCACAGATACGCAGTATTTT,NA,TRBJ2-3,TRBD2,TRBV4-2,20
CASSARAVTSTDTQYF,TGTGCCAGCAGCGCCCGTGCAGTCACTAGCACAGATACGCAGTATTTT,NA,TRBJ2-3,NA,TRBV7-9,16
CAWDPDRLSGANVLTF,TGTGCCTGGGACCCAGACAGACTCTCTGGGGCCAACGTCCTGACTTTC,few,TRBJ2-6,NA,TRBV30,16
CASSLAGGGTEAFF,TGCGCCAGCAGCTTGGCCGGGGGCGGCACTGAAGCTTTCTTT,NA,TRBJ1-1,NA,TRBV5-1,14
CASSISERRPGETQYF,TGTGCCAGTAGTATAAGCGAGCGGAGGCCAGGAGAGACCCAGTACTTC,NA,TRBJ2-5,NA,TRBV19,16
CASTTGPNTEAFF,TGTGCCAGCACCACCGGTCCGAACACTGAAGCTTTCTTT,few,TRBJ1-1,NA,TRBV7-2,13
CASGSDRDLYEQYF,TGTGCTAGTGGTTCAGACAGGGACCTTTACGAGCAGTACTTC,NA,TRBJ2-7,TRBD1,TRBV12-5,14
CASGLGGLRAFF,TGTGCTAGTGGTTTAGGGGGCCTGCGGGCCTTCTTT,NA,TRBJ1-1,TRBD1,TRBV12-5,12
CASSYVSGGAETQYF,TGTGCCAGCAGTTACGTTAGCGGGGGGGCAGAGACCCAGTACTTC,NA,TRBJ2-5,TRBD2,TRBV6-5,15
CASSESGALQYF,TGTGCCAGCAGTGAATCGGGCGCATTACAGTACTTC,NA,TRBJ2-7,NA,TRBV6-1,12
CASSPDFLAVGEETQYF,TGTGCCAGCTCACCAGACTTTCTAGCGGTTGGGGAAGAGACCCAGTACTTC,NA,TRBJ2-5,TRBD2,TRBV18,17
CASQGRETDTQYF,TGTGCCAGTCAGGGTCGTGAAACAGATACGCAGTATTTT,NA,TRBJ2-3,NA,TRBV7-6,13
CASSTSGQNTEAFF,TGTGCCAGCAGCACGTCGGGACAGAACACTGAAGCTTTCTTT,once,TRBJ1-1,NA,TRBV11-3,14
CASSPGDILGAEAFF,TGTGCCAGCAGCCCGGGAGACATTTTGGGTGCTGAAGCTTTCTTT,NA,TRBJ1-1,NA,TRBV6-6,15
CASSANRVEQFF,TGTGCCAGCAGCGCTAACAGGGTTGAGCAGTTCTTC,NA,TRBJ2-1,NA,TRBV7-8,12
CASSPLTGPNYGYTF,TGTGCCAGCAGCCCCCTAACAGGCCCTAACTATGGCTACACCTTC,NA,TRBJ1-2,NA,TRBV11-2,15
CASSPLGRGSTYEQYF,TGTGCCAGTAGTCCCTTAGGGCGGGGGTCGACCTACGAGCAGTACTTC,NA,TRBJ2-7,TRBD2,TRBV19,16
CASSPTGDTEAFF,TGTGCCAGCAGCCCTACCGGGGACACTGAAGCTTTCTTT,NA,TRBJ1-1,NA,TRBV7-2,13
CASSILEGANEQFF,TGTGCCAGTAGTATACTCGAGGGGGCGAATGAGCAGTTCTTC,NA,TRBJ2-1,TRBD1,TRBV19,14
CAISVGTGDYNEQFF,TGTGCCATCAGTGTAGGGACAGGGGATTACAATGAGCAGTTCTTC,NA,TRBJ2-1,TRBD1,TRBV10-3,15
CASSLRASGGPREETQYF,TGTGCCAGCAGCCTAAGGGCCAGCGGGGGACCCAGGGAGGAGACCCAGTACTTC,NA,TRBJ2-5,TRBD2,TRBV7-2,18
CASRMISGITDTQYF,TGTGCCAGCAGGATGATTAGCGGGATCACAGATACGCAGTATTTT,once,TRBJ2-3,TRBD2,TRBV11-2,15
CASRNGAGGDIQYF,TGTGCCAGTAGGAACGGGGCCGGTGGGGACATTCAGTACTTC,once,TRBJ2-4,NA,TRBV6-5,14
CASSGEGLAKNIQYF,TGTGCCAGCAGTGGGGAGGGTCTAGCCAAAAACATTCAGTACTTC,once,TRBJ2-4,TRBD2,TRBV2,15
CASSYLAEIKNIQYF,TGTGCCAGCAGTTACCTTGCAGAGATCAAAAACATTCAGTACTTC,NA,TRBJ2-4,NA,TRBV6-6,15
CASSLPGRNQPQHF,TGTGCCAGCAGTTTACCAGGGAGAAATCAGCCCCAGCATTTT,NA,TRBJ1-5,NA,TRBV28,14
CASSLDGSGKSETQYF,TGTGCCAGCAGCTTAGATGGTTCAGGGAAAAGCGAGACCCAGTACTTC,NA,TRBJ2-5,NA,TRBV7-2,16
CASSLQGNIQYF,TGTGCCAGCAGCTTACAGGGAAACATTCAGTACTTC,NA,TRBJ2-4,NA,TRBV5-6,12
CASSLPTGTGNYGYTF,TGTGCCAGCAGCTTACCGACCGGGACGGGAAACTATGGCTACACCTTC,NA,TRBJ1-2,NA,TRBV5-6,16
CASSLPRTGELFF,TGTGCCAGCAGCTTACCGCGGACCGGGGAGCTGTTTTTT,NA,TRBJ2-2,NA,TRBV7-9,13
CASNGANTEAFF,TGTGCCAGCAACGGAGCGAACACTGAAGCTTTCTTT,NA,TRBJ1-1,NA,TRBV6-1,12
CASSPKGGTEAFF,TGTGCCAGCTCACCCAAAGGGGGGACTGAAGCTTTCTTT,NA,TRBJ1-1,NA,TRBV18,13
CASSLSVWGNQPQHF,TGTGCCAGCAGTTTATCCGTCTGGGGCAATCAGCCCCAGCATTTT,NA,TRBJ1-5,NA,TRBV27,15
CASSDGTSGLSSGANVLTF,TGTGCCAGCAGTGATGGGACTAGCGGGTTAAGCTCTGGGGCCAACGTCCTGACTTTC,few,TRBJ2-6,TRBD2,TRBV6-1,19
CASRKGPGTAGNTIYF,TGTGCCAGCAGAAAAGGCCCTGGGACAGCTGGAAACACCATATATTTT,NA,TRBJ1-3,TRBD1,TRBV7-2,16
CASRTLSGGAQETQYF,TGCGCCAGCAGAACCCTTAGCGGGGGGGCCCAAGAGACCCAGTACTTC,NA,TRBJ2-5,TRBD2,TRBV5-1,16
CASSFGQPSLTEAFF,TGCGCCAGCAGTTTTGGACAGCCGTCCCTCACTGAAGCTTTCTTT,NA,TRBJ1-1,NA,TRBV5-1,15
CASSHGEGYYGYTF,TGTGCCAGCAGTCACGGGGAGGGATACTATGGCTACACCTTC,NA,TRBJ1-2,NA,TRBV6-1,14
CASSLIQNTGELFF,TGTGCCAGCAGCTTAATACAGAACACCGGGGAGCTGTTTTTT,NA,TRBJ2-2,NA,TRBV5-5,14
CASSQGLKELYGYTF,TGTGCCAGCAGCCAAGGGCTAAAAGAGCTCTATGGCTACACCTTC,NA,TRBJ1-2,NA,TRBV4-2,15
CAISEADYGYTF,TGTGCCATCAGTGAGGCCGACTATGGCTACACCTTC,NA,TRBJ1-2,NA,TRBV10-3,12
CASSVQGTDTQYF,TGTGCTAGCAGCGTACAGGGTACAGATACGCAGTATTTT,NA,TRBJ2-3,NA,TRBV7-7,13
CASSLAGGGEGYTF,TGTGCCAGCAGCCTCGCAGGGGGCGGGGAGGGCTACACCTTC,few,TRBJ1-2,TRBD1,TRBV7-6,14
CASSLARSGNQPQHF,TGTGCCAGCAGCTTAGCAAGGTCGGGCAATCAGCCCCAGCATTTT,NA,TRBJ1-5,NA,TRBV7-8,15
CASSAGQGAYLGRYTF,TGCGCCAGCAGCGCCGGACAGGGGGCATACCTTGGGCGCTACACCTTC,NA,TRBJ1-2,TRBD1,TRBV5-1,16